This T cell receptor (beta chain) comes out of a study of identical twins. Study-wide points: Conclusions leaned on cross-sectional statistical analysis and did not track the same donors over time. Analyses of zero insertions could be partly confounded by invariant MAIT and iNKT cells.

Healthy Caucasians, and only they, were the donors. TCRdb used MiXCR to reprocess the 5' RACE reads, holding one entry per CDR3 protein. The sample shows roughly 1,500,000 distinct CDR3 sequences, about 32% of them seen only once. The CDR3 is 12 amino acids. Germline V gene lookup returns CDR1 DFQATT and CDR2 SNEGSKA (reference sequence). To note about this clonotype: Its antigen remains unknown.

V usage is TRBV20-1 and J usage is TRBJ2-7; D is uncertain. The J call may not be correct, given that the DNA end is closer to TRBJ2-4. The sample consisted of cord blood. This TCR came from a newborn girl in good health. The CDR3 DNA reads TGCAGTGCTAGAGATCGAATGCACATTCAGTACTTC. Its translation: CSARDRMHIQYF.